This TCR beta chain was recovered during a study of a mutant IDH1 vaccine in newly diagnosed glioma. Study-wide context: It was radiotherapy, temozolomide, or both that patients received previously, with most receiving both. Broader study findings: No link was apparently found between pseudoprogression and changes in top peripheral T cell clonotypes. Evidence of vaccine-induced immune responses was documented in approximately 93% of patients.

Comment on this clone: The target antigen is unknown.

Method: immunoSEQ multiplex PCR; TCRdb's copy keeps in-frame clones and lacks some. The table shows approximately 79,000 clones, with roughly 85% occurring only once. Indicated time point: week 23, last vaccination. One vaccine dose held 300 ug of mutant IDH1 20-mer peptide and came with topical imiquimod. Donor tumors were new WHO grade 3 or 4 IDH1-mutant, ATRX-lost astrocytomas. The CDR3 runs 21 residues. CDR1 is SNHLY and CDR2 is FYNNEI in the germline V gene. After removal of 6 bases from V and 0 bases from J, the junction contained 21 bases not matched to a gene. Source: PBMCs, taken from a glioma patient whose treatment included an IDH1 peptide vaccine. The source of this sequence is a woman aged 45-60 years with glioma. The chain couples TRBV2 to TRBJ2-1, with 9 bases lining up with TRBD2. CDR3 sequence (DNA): TGTGCCAGCAGGTCCCTCGTTCGAAGCTCCGTTAGCGGGAGCTCCTACAATGAGCAGTTCTTC. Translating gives CASRSLVRSSVSGSSYNEQFF. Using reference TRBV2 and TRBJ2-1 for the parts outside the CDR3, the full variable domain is EPEVTQTPSHQVTQMGQEVILRCVPISNHLYFYWYRQILGQKVEFLVSFYNNEISEKSEIFDDQFSVERPDGSNFTLKIRSTKLEDSAMYFCASRSLVRSSVSGSSYNEQFFGPGTRLTVL.